The 21 T cell receptor beta chains below were found in one sample sequenced in a study of CD8+CD57+ T cells in acquired aplastic anemia. By flow cytometry, patients selected for sequencing had shown an expansion of CD8+CD57+ cells. TCR beta VDJ and CDR3 profiles were obtained from a genomic DNA template. TCRdb processed the reads anew with MiXCR; each CDR3 protein has one entry. Among 450,000 to 550,000 distinct CDR3 sequences listed, about a third were seen once. Material: sorted CD4+, CD8+, or CD8+CD57+ T cells (not recorded which) from PBMCs. Receptors were obtained from a human donor with aplastic anemia.

This rearrangement joins TRBV11-2 to TRBJ2-7, with 16 nucleotides matching TRBD2. The CDR3 is 18 residues long. V gave up 5 bases and J gave up 2 bases; unmatched junction bases: 9. The V gene's germline CDR1 is SGHAT and CDR2 FQNNGV. The CDR3 DNA reads as TGTGCCAGCAGCACGGGGACTAGCGGGGGGGCCTTCCCCTACGAGCAGTACTTC. The encoded protein is CASSTGTSGGAFPYEQYF.

This clonotype was observed at least ten times. The chain combines TRBV9 with TRBJ1-6; TRBD1 is a possible D gene (5 bases). The V end lost 0 bases, the J end lost 8 bases, and 15 bases lay between the germline ends. The length of the CDR3 is 16 residues. Germline CDR1 and CDR2: SGDLS and YYNGEE. The CDR3: CASSVGGGEIYSPLHF. The CDR3 DNA follows: TGTGCCAGCAGCGTAGGGGGCGGGGAGATTTATTCACCCCTCCACTTT.

The chain is built from TRBV24-1 and TRBJ2-1, with unresolved D. This CDR3 is built from 14 residues. Germline CDR1 and CDR2: KGHDR and SFDVKD. V gave up 4 bases and J gave up 5 bases, with 11 bases separating them. For the CDR3, the DNA is TGTGCCACCAGTGAGACCAGCGCCGACAATGAGCAGTTCTTC. It translates to CATSETSADNEQFF.

The chain has TRBV10-3 and TRBJ2-7, with TRBD2 matching over 12 bases. This CDR3 comprises 14 residues. Germline CDR1 and CDR2: ENHRY and SYGVKD. The V gene end was trimmed by 5 bases and the J gene end by 4 bases; junction bases not matched to a gene: 3. As DNA, the CDR3 is TGTGCCATCAGTCAGACTAGCGGGAGTTACGAGCAGTACTTC. Protein sequence: CAISQTSGSYEQYF.

The chain links TRBV11-2 to TRBJ1-3; D not certain. V lost 0 bases, J lost 4 bases, and 7 bases lay in between. The CDR3 runs 14 residues. Germline CDR1 is SGHAT and CDR2 is FQNNGV. The CDR3 coding sequence is TGTGCCAGCAGCTTAGACCAGTCCGGAAACACCATATATTTT. Its protein is CASSLDQSGNTIYF.

V gene TRBV6-1 combines with J gene TRBJ2-7; D could derive from TRBD1 or TRBD2 (5 bases each). The germline V gene has CDR1 MNHNS and CDR2 SASEGT. The CDR3 totals 14 residues. Between the trimmed V and J ends, which lost 2 bases and 4 bases, there was a span of 12 bases. CDR3 sequence reads: CASSERSEGYEQYF. CDR3 nucleotides: TGTGCCAGCAGTGAACGGTCTGAGGGGTACGAGCAGTACTTC.

The V gene is TRBV20-1, the J gene TRBJ2-7; TRBD1 aligns across 9 bases. This CDR3 is 14 amino acids long. Per germline, CDR1 DFQATT and CDR2 SNEGSKA (reference sequence). The V gene end was trimmed by 4 bases and the J gene end by 2 bases; junction bases not matched to a gene: 6. In DNA form, the CDR3 reads TGCAGTGCTACAAGGGACAGGGTGACCTACGAGCAGTACTTC. Its translation: CSATRDRVTYEQYF.

In its sample, this clonotype was seen a few times. V and J are TRBV7-4 and TRBJ2-5, with 10 bases aligning to TRBD1. Germline V gene sequence: CDR1 SGHVT, CDR2 SQSDAQ. The CDR3 totals 14 residues. Trimming at V came to 5 bases and at J to 4 bases, leaving 4 bases not matched to a gene. CDR3 region: CASSGRDRGETQYF. The CDR3 DNA is TGTGCCAGCAGCGGCCGGGACAGGGGAGAGACCCAGTACTTC.

Ten or more counts support this clonotype. The V and J genes are TRBV29-1 and TRBJ2-1; TRBD1 matches at 9 bases. The germline gives CDR1 SQVTM, CDR2 ANQGSEA. After removal of 6 bases from V and 5 bases from J, the junction contained 5 bases not matched to a gene. The CDR3 runs to 13 residues. CDR3 sequence (DNA): TGCAGCGTGCTGGACAGGGGTAACAATGAGCAGTTCTTC. It codes for CSVLDRGNNEQFF.

V gene TRBV4-3 combines with J gene TRBJ2-1, with 10 nucleotides matching TRBD1. CDR3 length: 16 amino acids. Unmatched junction bases numbered 5, after V lost 4 bases and J lost 2 bases. Germline CDR1 and CDR2: LGHNA and YSLEER. The CDR3 DNA follows: TGCGCCAGCAGCCGCGCCGGGACAGGGGCCTACAATGAGCAGTTCTTC. This encodes CASSRAGTGAYNEQFF.

In regard to this clonotype: Sequence at one end of the junction differs from germline and may be a read error. The chain is built from TRBV7-3 and TRBJ2-2; D ambiguous. Germline V gene sequence: CDR1 SGHTA, CDR2 FQGTGA. This CDR3 has 13 residues. CDR3 sequence reads: CANSSRNTGELFF. The DNA of the CDR3 is TGTGCCAACAGCTCTAGGAACACCGGGGAGCTGTTTTTT. Variable domain in full (rest from reference TRBV7-3 and TRBJ2-2): GAGVSQTPSNKVTEKGKYVELRCDPISGHTALYWYRQSLGQGPEFLIYFQGTGAADDSGLPNDRFFAVRPEGSVSTLKIQRTERGDSAVYLCANSSRNTGELFFGEGSRLTVL.

This clonotype was seen ten or more times. This chain uses TRBV19 with TRBJ2-3; weak D call: TRBD2 (5 bases). Germline assignment: CDR1 LNHDA and CDR2 SQIVND (reference sequence). Trimming shortened V by 3 bases and J by 0 bases, and 7 bases separated the two germline ends. This CDR3 has 14 residues. CDR3 sequence: CASSIRTSTDTQYF. The DNA of the CDR3 is TGTGCCAGTAGTATTCGGACTAGCACAGATACGCAGTATTTT.

The chain recombines TRBV3-1 with TRBJ2-7; TRBD2 agrees at 13 bases. The J call may be incorrect, as the DNA end agrees better with TRBJ2-5. Germline CDR1 LGHDT, CDR2 YNNKEL (reference sequence). The CDR3 has 16 amino acids. CDR3 bases: TGTGCCAGCAGCAAAGGGACTAGCGGGACCCAAGAGACCCAGTACTTC. Residues: CASSKGTSGTQETQYF.

V and J are TRBV24-1 and TRBJ1-3; D is ambiguous. CDR3 length equals 14 residues. Germline CDR1 and CDR2: KGHDR and SFDVKD. The V end was cut by 8 bases, the J end by 7 bases, with 17 bases between. CDR3 sequence (DNA): TGTGCCACCAAAGCCCACTCGCTAAGGAACACCATATATTTT. Translation gives CATKAHSLRNTIYF.

This clonotype came up many times. A junction end diverges from the germline sequence, so it may reflect a read error. This rearrangement joins TRBV7-9 to TRBJ1-2; D is undetermined. Germline CDR1 is SEHNR and CDR2 is FQNEAQ (reference sequence). The length of the CDR3 is 13 residues. This CDR3 reads CASSPDGQGGYTF. CDR3 bases: TGTGCCAGCAGCCCGGACGGGCAAGGAGGCTACACCTTT.

The sample holds many counts of this clonotype. The chain is built from TRBV25-1 and TRBJ2-1; D is undetermined. Deletions cut 7 bases from V and 6 bases from J, with 16 bases between. This CDR3 spans 14 amino acids. The germline V gene encodes CDR1 MGHDK and CDR2 SYGVNS. The CDR3 reads CASIPAWGLNEQFF. CDR3 coding DNA: TGTGCCAGCATCCCCGCCTGGGGTCTCAATGAGCAGTTCTTC.

The genes are TRBV6-1 and TRBJ2-3; 8 bases line up with TRBD2. Per the germline V gene, CDR1 is MNHNS and CDR2 is SASEGT. Trimming removed 8 bases from V and 4 bases from J; junction bases left unmatched: 8. CDR3 size: 14 residues. CDR3 amino acids: CASFPGGRSDTQYF. DNA for the CDR3: TGTGCCAGCTTCCCGGGGGGGCGGTCAGATACGCAGTATTTT.

In its sample, this clonotype was seen many times. The chain recombines TRBV2 with TRBJ2-7; D gene uncertain. V lost 6 bases, J lost 0 bases, and 6 bases lay in between. This CDR3 is built from 12 residues. Germline V CDR1 and CDR2: SNHLY, FYNNEI. The CDR3 nucleotides are TGTGCCAGCAGGGTAAGCTCCTACGAGCAGTACTTC. It codes for CASRVSSYEQYF.

In this sample, this clonotype turned up a few times. The chain uses TRBV5-1 and TRBJ1-4, with D possibly matching TRBD1 (5 bases). Trimming took off 2 bases at V and 4 bases at J, with 9 bases between the two ends. Germline V gene sequence: CDR1 SGHRS, CDR2 YFSETQ. This CDR3 has 14 residues. CDR3 nucleotides: TGCGCCAGCAGCTTATCAGGGTTTAATGAAAAACTGTTTTTT. Encoded protein: CASSLSGFNEKLFF.

To note about this clonotype: This clone may be a read error of a much larger clone one base away. The rearrangement uses TRBV7-9 and TRBJ2-7, with TRBD1 identical over 10 bases. The CDR3 contains 15 residues. From germline, CDR1 is SEHNR and CDR2 FQNEAQ (reference sequence). DNA for the CDR3: TGTGCCAGCAGCTCCGACAGGGGGCTATCCTACGGGCAGTACTTC. This codes for CASSSDRGLSYGQYF.

This chain joins TRBV9 and TRBJ2-1; D gene ambiguous. Germline values: CDR1 SGDLS, CDR2 YYNGEE. V dropped 1 base and J dropped 2 bases, with 13 bases sitting between them. The CDR3 contains 16 residues. The CDR3 sequence is CASSVSTASAYNEQFF. The CDR3 DNA reads as TGTGCCAGCAGCGTAAGTACAGCCTCGGCCTACAATGAGCAGTTCTTC.